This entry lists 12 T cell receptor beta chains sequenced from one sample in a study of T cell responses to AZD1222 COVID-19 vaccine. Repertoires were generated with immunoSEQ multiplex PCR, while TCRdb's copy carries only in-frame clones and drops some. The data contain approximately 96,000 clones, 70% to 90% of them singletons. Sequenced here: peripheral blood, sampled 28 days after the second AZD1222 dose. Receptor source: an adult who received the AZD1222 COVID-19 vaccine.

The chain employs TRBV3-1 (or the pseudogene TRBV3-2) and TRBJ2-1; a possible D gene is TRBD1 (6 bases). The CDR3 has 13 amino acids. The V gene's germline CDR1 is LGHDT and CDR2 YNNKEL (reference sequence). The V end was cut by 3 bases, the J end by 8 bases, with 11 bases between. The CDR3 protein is CASSQNEGDEQFF. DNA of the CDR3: TGTGCCAGCAGCCAGAATGAGGGGGATGAGCAGTTCTTC.

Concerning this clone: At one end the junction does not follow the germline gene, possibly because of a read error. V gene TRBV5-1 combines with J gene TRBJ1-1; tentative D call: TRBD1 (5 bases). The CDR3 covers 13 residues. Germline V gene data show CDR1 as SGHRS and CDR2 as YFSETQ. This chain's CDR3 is CASSRQGNTKAFF. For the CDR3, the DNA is TGCGCCAGCAGCCGTCAGGGAAACACTAAAGCTTTCTTT.

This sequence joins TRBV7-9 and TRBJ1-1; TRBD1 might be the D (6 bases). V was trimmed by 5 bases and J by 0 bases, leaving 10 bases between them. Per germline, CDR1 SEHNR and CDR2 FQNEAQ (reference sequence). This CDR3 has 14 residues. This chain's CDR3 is CASSPDSLNTEAFF. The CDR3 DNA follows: TGTGCCAGCAGCCCGGACAGCCTGAACACTGAAGCTTTCTTT. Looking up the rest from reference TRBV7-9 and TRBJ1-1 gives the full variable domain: DTGVSQNPRHKITKRGQNVTFRCDPISEHNRLYWYRQTLGQGPEFLTYFQNEAQLEKSRLLSDRFSAERPKGSFSTLEIQRTEQGDSAMYLCASSPDSLNTEAFFGQGTRLTVV.

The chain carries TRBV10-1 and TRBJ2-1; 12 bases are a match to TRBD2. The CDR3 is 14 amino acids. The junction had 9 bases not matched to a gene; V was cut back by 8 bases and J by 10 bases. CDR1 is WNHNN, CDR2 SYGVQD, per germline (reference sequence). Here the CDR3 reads CASSSSGGAREQFF. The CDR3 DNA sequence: TGCGCCAGCTCCTCTAGCGGGGGGGCCCGAGAGCAGTTCTTC.

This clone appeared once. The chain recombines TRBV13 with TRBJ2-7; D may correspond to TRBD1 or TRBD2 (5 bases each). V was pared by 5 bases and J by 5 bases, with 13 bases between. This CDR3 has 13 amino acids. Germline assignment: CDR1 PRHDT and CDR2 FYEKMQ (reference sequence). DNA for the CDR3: TGTGCCAGCAGCCCAGAGGGGCGTGACGAGCAGTACTTC. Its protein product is CASSPEGRDEQYF.

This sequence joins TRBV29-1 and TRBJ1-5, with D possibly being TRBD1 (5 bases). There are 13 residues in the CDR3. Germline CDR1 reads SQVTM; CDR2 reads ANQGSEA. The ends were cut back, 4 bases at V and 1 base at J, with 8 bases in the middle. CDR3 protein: CSVAGNSNQPQHF. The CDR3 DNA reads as TGCAGCGTTGCAGGGAACAGCAATCAGCCCCAGCATTTT.

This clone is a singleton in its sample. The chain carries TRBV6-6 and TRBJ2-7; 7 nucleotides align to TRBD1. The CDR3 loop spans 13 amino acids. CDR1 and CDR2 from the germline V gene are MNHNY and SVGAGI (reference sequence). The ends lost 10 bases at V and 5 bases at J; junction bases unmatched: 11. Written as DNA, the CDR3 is TGTGCCACCAGCCGACAGGGATTGAACGAGCAGTACTTC. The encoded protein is CATSRQGLNEQYF.

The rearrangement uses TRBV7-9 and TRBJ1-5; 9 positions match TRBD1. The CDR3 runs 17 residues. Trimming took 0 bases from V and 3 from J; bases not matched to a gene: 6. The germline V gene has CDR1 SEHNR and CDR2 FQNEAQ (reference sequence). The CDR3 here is CASSLALGTGSNQPQHF. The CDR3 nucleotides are TGTGCCAGCAGCTTAGCCCTCGGGACAGGGTCCAATCAGCCCCAGCATTTT.

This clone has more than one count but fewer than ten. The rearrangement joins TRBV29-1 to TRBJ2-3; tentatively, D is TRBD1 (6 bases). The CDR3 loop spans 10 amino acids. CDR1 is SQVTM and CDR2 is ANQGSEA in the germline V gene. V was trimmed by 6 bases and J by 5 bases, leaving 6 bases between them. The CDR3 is CSVRGDTQYF. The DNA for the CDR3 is TGCAGCGTCAGGGGAGATACGCAGTATTTT.

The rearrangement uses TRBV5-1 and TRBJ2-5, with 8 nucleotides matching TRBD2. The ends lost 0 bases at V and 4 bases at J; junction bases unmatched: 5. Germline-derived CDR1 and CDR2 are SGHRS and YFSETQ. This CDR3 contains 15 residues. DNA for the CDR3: TGCGCCAGCAGCTTGGCGGGGGGGGCACGAGAGACCCAGTACTTC. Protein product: CASSLAGGARETQYF.

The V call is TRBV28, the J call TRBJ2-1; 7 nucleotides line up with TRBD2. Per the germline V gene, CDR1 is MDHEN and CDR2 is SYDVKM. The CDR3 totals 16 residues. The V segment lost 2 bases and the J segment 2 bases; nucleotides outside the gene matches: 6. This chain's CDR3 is CASSLISAGTYNEQFF. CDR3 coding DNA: TGTGCCAGCAGTTTAATATCAGCGGGAACCTACAATGAGCAGTTCTTC.

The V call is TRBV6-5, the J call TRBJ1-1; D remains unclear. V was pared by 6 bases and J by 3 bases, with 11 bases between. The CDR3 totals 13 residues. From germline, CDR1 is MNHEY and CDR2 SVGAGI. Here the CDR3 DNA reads TGTGCCAGCAGGACCAGATTCTACACTGAAGCTTTCTTT. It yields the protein CASRTRFYTEAFF.